Each of the 12 T cell receptor beta chains below was sequenced from the same sample in a study of CD8+ T cells in alopecia areata (dated by TCRdb to the late 2010s). Receptor amplification or capture employed the immunoSEQ multiplex PCR assay. To provide template for TCR sequencing, every sample had RNA extracted and reverse transcribed into cDNA. As stored in TCRdb, this immuneACCESS dataset retains in-frame rearrangements with V and J assigned. A fraction of the clones does not appear; measured against another copy, unresolved V genes explain less than half of the discrepancy, and the remainder lacks a known reason. A total of about 160,000 clones appear in this sample, under 70% of them only once. The ten largest make up 0.91% of the sample. This specimen's time point label, interpreted: more than 3 weeks on oral tofacitinib. The treatment or condition tag for this specimen amounts to: oral pan-JAK inhibitor, 5-10 mg twice daily.

The sequencing used CD4+ T cells sorted from blood, collected at week 4, from a patient treated with tofacitinib. These receptors all stem from a human donor with alopecia areata.

On this clone: Other nucleotide sequences in the sample specify the same CDR3. The chain recombines TRBV2 with TRBJ1-2; D not certain. Deletions cut 1 base from V and 4 bases from J, with 4 bases between. CDR3 size: 12 residues. CDR1 and CDR2 (germline): SNHLY, FYNNEI. The CDR3 here is CASSEGSYGYTF. For the CDR3, the DNA is TGTGCCAGCAGTGAAGGCAGCTATGGCTACACCTTC.

J is TRBJ1-4 and V is TRBV9; D uncertain. The CDR3 length is 15 residues. V shed 2 bases and J shed 2 bases, with 10 bases lying between them. CDR1 and CDR2 from the germline V gene are SGDLS and YYNGEE. The chain's CDR3 is CASSVSLGTNEKLFF. The CDR3 nucleotides are TGTGCCAGCAGCGTTTCGTTGGGGACTAATGAAAAACTGTTTTTT.

The chain carries TRBV30 and TRBJ1-5, with 12 bases matching TRBD1. The germline CDR1 and CDR2 sequences are GTSNPN and SVGIG (reference sequence). Germline trimming cut 4 bases from V and 6 bases from J; bases unmatched to any gene: 4. The CDR3 runs to 14 residues. CDR3 protein: CAWKGDRGPQPQHF. The CDR3 DNA reads TGTGCCTGGAAGGGGGACAGGGGGCCTCAGCCCCAGCATTTT.

V is TRBV6-5 and J is TRBJ1-1, with D unresolved. The CDR3 covers 14 residues. Deletions cut 8 bases from V and 0 bases from J, with 13 bases between. The V gene's germline CDR1 is MNHEY and CDR2 SVGAGI. For the CDR3, the DNA is TGTGCCAGCCCCAAAGCAGGCGTGAACACTGAAGCTTTCTTT. Protein: CASPKAGVNTEAFF.

This clone was found a few times. This chain uses TRBV6-4 with TRBJ2-7; no firm D call. The V end lost 4 bases, the J end lost 6 bases, and 13 bases lay between the germline ends. Germline V gene sequence: CDR1 MRHNA, CDR2 SNTAGT. The CDR3 loop spans 13 amino acids. CDR3 sequence (DNA): TGTGCCAGCAGTGCGTCTACAAGGTTCGAGCAGTACTTC. It encodes CASSASTRFEQYF.

The chain couples TRBV19 to TRBJ2-5; the match to TRBD2 covers 7 bases. The CDR3 is 14 amino acids. Germline V gene sequence: CDR1 LNHDA, CDR2 SQIVND (reference sequence). V trimming: 7 bases; J trimming: 4 bases; junction bases outside the gene matches: 9. DNA for the CDR3: TGTGCCAGTATCGACAGCGGGGTTGGAGAGACCCAGTACTTC. The encoded protein is CASIDSGVGETQYF. Combining the CDR3 with reference TRBV19 and TRBJ2-5 gives the whole variable domain DGGITQSPKYLFRKEGQNVTLSCEQNLNHDAMYWYRQDPGQGLRLIYYSQIVNDFQKGDIAEGYSVSREKKESFPLTVTSAQKNPTAFYLCASIDSGVGETQYFGPGTRLLVL.

This clone was seen only a few times. The chain couples TRBV7-8 to TRBJ2-7; D gene uncertain. Deletions cut 1 base from V and 5 bases from J, with 12 bases between. Germline CDR1 reads SGHVS; CDR2 reads FQNEAQ. The CDR3 runs 14 residues. In DNA form, the CDR3 reads TGTGCCAGCAGCTTAGAAGTCGCTTCCCACGAGCAGTACTTC. It encodes CASSLEVASHEQYF.

The chain carries TRBV25-1 and TRBJ2-2; maybe TRBD1 (5 bases). V was clipped by 7 bases and J by 8 bases, with 17 bases between them. In germline, CDR1 is MGHDK, CDR2 SYGVNS. CDR3 size: 14 residues. The CDR3 DNA reads as TGTGCCAGCATGGGGCCAGGCATTTCTGGGGAGCTGTTTTTT. Residues: CASMGPGISGELFF.

The CDR3, as DNA: TGTGCCAGCAGCGTAGAACCAGGGGAGAATCAGCCCCAGCATTTT. Amino acids: CASSVEPGENQPQHF. The chain combines TRBV9 with TRBJ1-5; D might be TRBD1 (6 bases). The CDR3 runs 15 residues. Germline assignment: CDR1 SGDLS and CDR2 YYNGEE. With 0 bases removed from V and 4 bases from J, the gap between germline ends came to 11 bases.

V gene TRBV11-2 combines with J gene TRBJ2-7, with D maybe TRBD2 (7 bases). The CDR3 contains 14 residues. V shed 5 bases and J shed 6 bases, with 17 bases lying between them. Germline V gives CDR1 SGHAT, CDR2 FQNNGV. CDR3 region: CASSLEGGAAEQYF. CDR3 coding DNA: TGTGCCAGCAGCCTCGAGGGGGGGGCCGCCGAGCAGTACTTC.

The table lists this clone with a few counts. The DNA of the CDR3 is TGTGCCAGCAGCGGGGCGGGACAGAAGAACACCGGGGAGCTGTTTTTT. It codes for CASSGAGQKNTGELFF. The genes are TRBV5-4 and TRBJ2-2; TRBD1 is a possible D gene (7 bases). The CDR3 has 16 residues. With 4 bases removed from V and 1 base from J, the gap between germline ends came to 14 bases. Germline V lookup: CDR1 SGHNT, CDR2 YYREEE (reference sequence).

The CDR3, as DNA: TGCGCCAGCAGCTACACAGATACGCAGTATTTT. Translation gives CASSYTDTQYF. This chain uses TRBV5-1 with TRBJ2-3; D remains ambiguous. The ends were cut back, 3 bases at V and 2 bases at J, with 1 base in the middle. The CDR3 consists of 11 residues. CDR1 is SGHRS and CDR2 is YFSETQ in the germline V gene.